The next 10 T cell receptor beta chains were all read from a single sample in a study of T cells after yellow fever vaccination (dated 2019 in TCRdb). Library generation was performed with 5' RACE. Data came from an Illumina HiSeq 2500. TCRdb reran the public reads through fastp at Q25 and MiXCR, keeping productive beta chains. Entries are consolidated by CDR3 protein sequence, retaining the most common genes and DNA. The sample yields around 49,000 distinct CDR3 sequences; roughly 7.1% were counted once. The ten largest clones add up to 15% of the sample. The sample's treatment or condition label is to be understood as: live attenuated yellow fever vaccine strain. This specimen was CD8+ T cells not binding an NS4B(214-222) dextramer, sorted from PBMCs, taken 45 days after the yellow fever booster vaccination. The cell subset or site label on this specimen signifies: NS4B epitope dextramer-negative CD8 T cells. All receptors derive from a man aged 25-40 years who received the YFV17D yellow fever vaccine.

This clonotype was recorded at least ten times. V is TRBV6-1 and J is TRBJ2-3; 12 bases map to TRBD2. With 5 bases clipped from V and 6 bases from J, the junction kept 6 bases outside the gene matches. CDR3 length: 15 amino acids. The germline V gene has CDR1 MNHNS and CDR2 SASEGT. Here the CDR3 DNA reads TGTGCCAGCAGTCAACTAGCGGGAGGCCGTGATACGCAGTATTTT. It translates to CASSQLAGGRDTQYF.

CDR3 residues: CASSQDTGWYEQYF. The CDR3 coding sequence is TGCGCCAGCAGCCAAGATACAGGGTGGTACGAGCAGTACTTC. The chain couples TRBV4-3 to TRBJ2-7, with D possibly matching TRBD1 (6 bases). Per the germline V gene, CDR1 is LGHNA and CDR2 is YSLEER. Between the trimmed V and J ends, which lost 0 bases and 4 bases, there was a span of 10 bases. The CDR3 has 14 amino acids.

The table lists this clonotype with many counts. The CDR3 protein is CSAFPRGHNEQFF. CDR3 coding DNA: TGCAGTGCTTTTCCCAGGGGGCACAATGAGCAGTTCTTC. The rearrangement joins TRBV20-1 to TRBJ2-1; TRBD1 matches at 8 bases. This CDR3 has 13 residues. Germline lookup yields CDR1 DFQATT and CDR2 SNEGSKA (reference sequence). Trimming cost V 5 bases and J 5 bases; bases outside gene matches: 5.

This clonotype was counted ten times or more. The rearrangement uses TRBV7-9 and TRBJ1-5; 7 bases match TRBD1. Germline V CDR1 and CDR2: SEHNR, FQNEAQ (reference sequence). The CDR3 totals 13 residues. Unmatched junction bases numbered 5, after V lost 6 bases and J lost 6 bases. The CDR3: CASSPQGGQPQHF. The CDR3 coding sequence is TGTGCCAGCAGTCCGCAGGGGGGTCAGCCCCAGCATTTT.

This clonotype was seen many times. The chain joins TRBV11-2 to TRBJ2-7; 7 bases align to TRBD2. Per germline, CDR1 SGHAT and CDR2 FQNNGV. The junction had 2 bases not matched to a gene; V was cut back by 3 bases and J by 0 bases. This CDR3 is built from 14 residues. The CDR3 DNA reads as TGTGCCAGCAGCTTGACTAGCCGCTCCTACGAGCAGTACTTC. It specifies CASSLTSRSYEQYF.

This clonotype was seen a handful of times. The rearrangement links TRBV11-1 to TRBJ2-1, with 10 bases matching TRBD2. Germline CDR1 reads SGHAT; CDR2 reads FQDESV (reference sequence). This CDR3 has 20 residues. The trim removed 4 bases at V and 0 bases at J, leaving 15 bases unmatched. CDR3 amino acids: CASSSPSGLAGALSYNEQFF. In DNA, the CDR3 is TGTGCCAGCAGCTCACCCAGCGGCCTAGCGGGAGCCCTCTCCTACAATGAGCAGTTCTTC.

This clonotype was found a few times. The chain has TRBV27 and TRBJ1-6, with D possibly matching TRBD1 (5 bases). The CDR3 has 14 residues. V lost 1 base and J 15 bases, leaving 16 bases between the germline ends. Germline V gives CDR1 MNHEY, CDR2 SMNVEV (reference sequence). This CDR3 is CASSLYGEGTRLHF. The CDR3 DNA reads TGTGCCAGCAGTTTATATGGGGAGGGGACCCGCCTCCACTTT.

This clonotype was counted at least ten times. The rearrangement links TRBV3-1 to TRBJ2-7; the match to TRBD1 covers 10 bases. The CDR3 is 15 amino acids. Trimming cost V 1 base and J 4 bases; bases outside gene matches: 4. Germline CDR1 is LGHDT and CDR2 is YNNKEL (reference sequence). The CDR3 DNA sequence: TGTGCCAGCAGCCAAGTGGGGGACAGGGGTTACGAGCAGTACTTC. This sequence encodes CASSQVGDRGYEQYF.

The table lists this clonotype with many counts. The genes are TRBV28 and TRBJ2-1; 10 bases align to TRBD2. The CDR3 runs to 16 residues. V shed 3 bases, J shed 4 bases, and the junction held 6 bases outside the gene matches. Germline V gene data show CDR1 as MDHEN and CDR2 as SYDVKM. CDR3 nucleotides: TGTGCCAGCAGTTTTGTCGGACTAGCGGCATACAATGAGCAGTTCTTC. Its translation: CASSFVGLAAYNEQFF.

This clonotype was seen many times. The V call is TRBV27, the J call TRBJ2-1; no clear D gene. CDR3 length equals 16 residues. The V and J ends lost 0 bases and 3 bases respectively, with 12 bases between them. CDR1 is MNHEY and CDR2 is SMNVEV in the germline V gene (reference sequence). The CDR3 sequence is CASSLSSPDVYNEQFF. CDR3 coding DNA: TGTGCCAGCAGTTTATCAAGTCCGGACGTCTACAATGAGCAGTTCTTC.